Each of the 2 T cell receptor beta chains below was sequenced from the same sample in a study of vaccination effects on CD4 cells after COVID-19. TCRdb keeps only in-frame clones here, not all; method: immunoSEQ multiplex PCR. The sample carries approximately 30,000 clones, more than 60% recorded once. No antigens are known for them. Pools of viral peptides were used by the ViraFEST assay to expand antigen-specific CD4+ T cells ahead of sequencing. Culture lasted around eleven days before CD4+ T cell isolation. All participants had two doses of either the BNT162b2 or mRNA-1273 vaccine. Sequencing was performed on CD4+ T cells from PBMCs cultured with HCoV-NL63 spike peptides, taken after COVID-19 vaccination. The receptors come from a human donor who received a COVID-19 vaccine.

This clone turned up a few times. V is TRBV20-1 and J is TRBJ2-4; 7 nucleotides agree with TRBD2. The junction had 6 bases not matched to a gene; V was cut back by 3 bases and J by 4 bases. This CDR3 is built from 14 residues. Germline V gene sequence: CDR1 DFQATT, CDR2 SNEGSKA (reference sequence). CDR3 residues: CSASRVRGKNIQYF. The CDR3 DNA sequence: TGCAGTGCTAGTCGTGTGCGGGGGAAAAACATTCAGTACTTC.

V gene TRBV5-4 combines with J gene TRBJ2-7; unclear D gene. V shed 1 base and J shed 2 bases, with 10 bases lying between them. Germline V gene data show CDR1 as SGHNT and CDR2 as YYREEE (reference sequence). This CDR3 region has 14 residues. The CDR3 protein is CASSLQGKTYEQYF. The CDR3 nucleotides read TGTGCCAGCAGCTTGCAAGGGAAAACCTACGAGCAGTACTTC. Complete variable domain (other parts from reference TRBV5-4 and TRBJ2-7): ETGVTQSPTHLIKTRGQQVTLRCSSQSGHNTVSWYQQALGQGPQFIFQYYREEENGRGNFPPRFSGLQFPNYSSELNVNALELDDSALYLCASSLQGKTYEQYFGPGTRLTVT.